The clone carrying this T cell receptor (beta chain) has at least ten counts. Patients were excluded because of uncontrolled infection, other autoimmune disease, pregnancy or lactation. The entry originates in a study of T cells in Graves' hyperthyroidism and ophthalmopathy. The TCR beta CDR3 regions underwent amplification using RNA transcripts as the source. The TCR CDR3 first-round RT-PCR relied on the HTBI primer set. Each CDR3 protein gets one entry after TCRdb re-called the multiplex PCR reads with MiXCR. The data show some 650,000 distinct CDR3 sequences, roughly 16% seen once. The germline V gene encodes CDR1 MNHEY and CDR2 SVGAGI. After removal of 0 bases from V and 3 bases from J, the junction contained 4 bases not matched to a gene. CDR3 length: 17 residues.

The receptor's source is a woman in her 40s with Graves' ophthalmopathy. Sequencing was performed on blood. V gene TRBV6-5 combines with J gene TRBJ1-5; TRBD1 matches 11 bases. CDR3 bases: TGTGCCAGCAGTTACTCAGGGACAGGGGGTAACAATCAGCCCCAGCATTTT. Amino acid sequence: CASSYSGTGGNNQPQHF.